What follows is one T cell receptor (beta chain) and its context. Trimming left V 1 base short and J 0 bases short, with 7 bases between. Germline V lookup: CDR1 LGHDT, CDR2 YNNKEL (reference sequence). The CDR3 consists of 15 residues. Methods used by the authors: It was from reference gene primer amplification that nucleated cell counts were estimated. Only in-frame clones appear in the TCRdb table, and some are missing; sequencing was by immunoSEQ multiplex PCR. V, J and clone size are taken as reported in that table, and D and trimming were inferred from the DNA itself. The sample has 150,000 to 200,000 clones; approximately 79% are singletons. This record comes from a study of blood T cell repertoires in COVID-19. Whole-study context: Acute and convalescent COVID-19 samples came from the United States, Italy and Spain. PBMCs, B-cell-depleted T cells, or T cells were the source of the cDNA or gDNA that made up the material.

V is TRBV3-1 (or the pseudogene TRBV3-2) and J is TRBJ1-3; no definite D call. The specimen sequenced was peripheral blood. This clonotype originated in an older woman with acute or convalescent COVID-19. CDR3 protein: CASSQAGSSGNTIYF. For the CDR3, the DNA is TGTGCCAGCAGCCAAGCTGGGAGCTCTGGAAACACCATATATTTT.